One T cell receptor beta chain is described in this entry. Per the original methods: Reference gene primer amplification yielded estimated nucleated cell counts. Measured with immunoSEQ multiplex PCR; TCRdb has only the in-frame clones, and not every one. V and J calls and clone size are those listed in that table; D and trimming were worked out from the DNA. The sample contains roughly 100,000 clones, 70% to 90% of which appear only once. Deletions cut 9 bases from V and 2 bases from J, with 16 bases between. In germline, CDR1 is KGHDR, CDR2 SFDVKD. CDR3 length: 14 amino acids. These data are taken from a study of blood T cell repertoires in COVID-19. Study background: The United States, Italy and Spain provided the acute and convalescent COVID-19 samples. The cDNA or gDNA used as material had been derived from T cells, B-cell-depleted T cells, or PBMCs.

The sequenced sample consisted of peripheral blood. The chain recombines TRBV24-1 with TRBJ2-7, with a tentative D call TRBD2 (6 bases). The source of this sequence is a man in his fifties with active COVID-19. CDR3 nucleotide sequence: TGTGCCACCCCCCAGGAGGGGCAGCCCTACGAGCAGTACTTC. This gives the protein CATPQEGQPYEQYF.